The sequence of this T cell receptor (beta chain) was determined in a study of OX40 agonist ivuxolimab in advanced cancers. Profiling relied on immunoSEQ multiplex PCR, and the TCRdb table lists in-frame clones only, not all of them. This table has fewer than 80,000 clones, 75% to 80% appearing once. V was pared by 3 bases and J by 1 base, with 6 bases between. This CDR3 is 14 amino acids long. Germline CDR1 reads MGHDK; CDR2 reads SYGVNS. This TCR was recovered from an adult with an advanced solid tumor such as melanoma, head and neck, liver or kidney cancer. The chain links TRBV25-1 to TRBJ2-2; D ambiguous. The source material was CD4+ or CD8+ T cells sorted from blood, sampled in a trial of the OX40 agonist ivuxolimab. The CDR3 here is CASSDLQNTGELFF. In DNA form, the CDR3 reads TGTGCCAGCAGTGACCTACAGAACACCGGGGAGCTGTTTTTT.